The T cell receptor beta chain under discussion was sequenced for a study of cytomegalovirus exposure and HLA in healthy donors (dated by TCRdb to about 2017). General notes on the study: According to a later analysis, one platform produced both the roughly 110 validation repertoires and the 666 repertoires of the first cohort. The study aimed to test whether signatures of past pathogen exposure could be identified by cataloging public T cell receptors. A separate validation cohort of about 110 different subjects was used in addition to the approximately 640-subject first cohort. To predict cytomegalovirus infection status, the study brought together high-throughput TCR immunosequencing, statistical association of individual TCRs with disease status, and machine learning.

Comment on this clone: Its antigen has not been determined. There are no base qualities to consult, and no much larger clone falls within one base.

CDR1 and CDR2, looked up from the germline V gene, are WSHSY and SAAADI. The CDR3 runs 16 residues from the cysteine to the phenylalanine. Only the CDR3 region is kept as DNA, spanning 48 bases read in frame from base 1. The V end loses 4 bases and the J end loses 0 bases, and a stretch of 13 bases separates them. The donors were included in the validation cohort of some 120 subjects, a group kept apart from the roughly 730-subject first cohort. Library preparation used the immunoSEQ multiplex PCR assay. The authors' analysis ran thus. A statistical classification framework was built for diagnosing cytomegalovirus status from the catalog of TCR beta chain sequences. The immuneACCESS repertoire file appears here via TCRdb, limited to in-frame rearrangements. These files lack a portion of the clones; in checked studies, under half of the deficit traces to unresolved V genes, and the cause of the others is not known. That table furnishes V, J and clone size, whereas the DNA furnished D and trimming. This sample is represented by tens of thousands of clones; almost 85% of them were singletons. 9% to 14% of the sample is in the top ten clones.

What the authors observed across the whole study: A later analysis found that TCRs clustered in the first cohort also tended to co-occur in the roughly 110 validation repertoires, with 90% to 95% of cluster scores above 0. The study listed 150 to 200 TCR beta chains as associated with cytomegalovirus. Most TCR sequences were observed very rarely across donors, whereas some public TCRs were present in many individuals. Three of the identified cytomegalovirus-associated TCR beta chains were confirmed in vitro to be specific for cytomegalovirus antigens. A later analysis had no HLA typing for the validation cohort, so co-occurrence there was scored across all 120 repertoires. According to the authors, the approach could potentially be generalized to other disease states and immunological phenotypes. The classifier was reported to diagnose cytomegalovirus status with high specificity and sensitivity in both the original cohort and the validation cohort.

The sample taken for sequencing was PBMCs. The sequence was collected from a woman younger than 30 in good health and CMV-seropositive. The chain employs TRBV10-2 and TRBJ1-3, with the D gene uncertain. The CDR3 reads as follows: CASSGTARSSGNTIYF. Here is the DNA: TGCGCCAGCAGTGGGACTGCCCGAAGCTCTGGAAACACCATATATTTT.